These 29 T cell receptor beta chains were all obtained from the same sample, sequenced in a study of multiple sclerosis patients with progressive multifocal leukoencephalopathy. The method was immunoSEQ multiplex PCR; TCRdb's version includes in-frame clones alone and lacks a portion of them. There are approximately 27,000 clones in the sample; around 83% occur only once, and 9.5% to 15% lies in the top ten. Time point denoted: time of PML onset. Sample: PBMCs, taken from a patient treated with natalizumab. These TCRs come from a woman between 25 and 40 years old with progressive multifocal leukoencephalopathy.

V gene TRBV6-1 combines with J gene TRBJ1-5; tentative D call: TRBD1 (6 bases). Per the germline V gene, CDR1 is MNHNS and CDR2 is SASEGT. The CDR3 loop spans 13 amino acids. V lost 6 bases, J lost 2 bases, and 8 bases lay in between. Here the CDR3 DNA reads TGTGCCAGCAGGACAGGCGGCAATCAGCCCCAGCATTTT. Its translation: CASRTGGNQPQHF.

The chain joins TRBV19 to TRBJ1-5; 9 bases fit TRBD1. V was pared by 5 bases and J by 1 base, with 9 bases of the junction left unmatched. The CDR3 contains 17 residues. Germline V gene data show CDR1 as LNHDA and CDR2 as SQIVND (reference sequence). The CDR3 sequence: CASSVKITGGSNQPQHF. The CDR3 region has the DNA TGTGCCAGTAGTGTAAAAATTACAGGGGGCAGCAATCAGCCCCAGCATTTT.

This clone appeared once. The chain joins TRBV12-5 to TRBJ1-1; the D is unclear. From germline, CDR1 is LGHNT and CDR2 FRNRAP. The CDR3 is 15 residues long. V lost 2 bases and J 1 base, leaving 11 bases between the germline ends. This chain's CDR3 is CASGLTPRGNTEAFF. The CDR3 DNA reads as TGTGCTAGTGGTTTGACCCCCCGGGGGAACACTGAAGCTTTCTTT.

The rearrangement joins TRBV10-3 to TRBJ2-2; TRBD2 agrees at 9 bases. There are 15 residues in the CDR3. The trim removed 4 bases at V and 2 bases at J, leaving 2 bases unmatched. Germline CDR1 reads ENHRY; CDR2 reads SYGVKD. In DNA form, the CDR3 reads TGTGCCATCAGTGGTAGCGGGGGTAACACCGGGGAGCTGTTTTTT. This translates into CAISGSGGNTGELFF.

The chain couples TRBV2 to TRBJ2-3, with D maybe TRBD2 (6 bases). V was clipped by 4 bases and J by 4 bases, with 9 bases between them. The CDR3 runs to 13 residues. The germline V gene has CDR1 SNHLY and CDR2 FYNNEI. The CDR3 coding sequence is TGTGCCAGCAGTGGACTAGGCGCAGATACGCAGTATTTT. Amino acids: CASSGLGADTQYF.

The CDR3 sequence: CASSSGGTTDTQYF. The DNA of the CDR3 is TGTGCCAGTAGTTCAGGGGGCACGACAGATACGCAGTATTTT. The chain carries TRBV19 and TRBJ2-3; TRBD1 matches at 8 bases. The J segment lost 3 bases and the V segment lost 5 bases, leaving 4 bases of the junction unmatched. In germline, CDR1 is LNHDA, CDR2 SQIVND (reference sequence). This CDR3 region has 14 residues. Supplemented by reference TRBV19 and TRBJ2-3, the full variable domain reads DGGITQSPKYLFRKEGQNVTLSCEQNLNHDAMYWYRQDPGQGLRLIYYSQIVNDFQKGDIAEGYSVSREKKESFPLTVTSAQKNPTAFYLCASSSGGTTDTQYFGPGTRLTVL.

The chain carries TRBV5-4 and TRBJ2-5, with 12 bases lining up with TRBD2. The germline V gene encodes CDR1 SGHNT and CDR2 YYREEE (reference sequence). There are 16 residues in the CDR3. Trimming removed 4 bases from V and 2 bases from J; junction bases left unmatched: 6. CDR3 region: CASSRGTSGQQETQYF. The CDR3 DNA is TGTGCCAGCAGCCGGGGGACTAGCGGGCAACAAGAGACCCAGTACTTC.

There are a few counts of this clone. This sequence joins TRBV28 and TRBJ1-3; D gene ambiguous. Per the germline V gene, CDR1 is MDHEN and CDR2 is SYDVKM. Trimming took 7 bases from V and 8 from J, leaving 15 bases between them. This CDR3 has 13 residues. The CDR3 spells CASKVLLRDTIYF. The CDR3 nucleotides are TGTGCCAGCAAAGTTTTGCTGAGGGACACCATATATTTT. Looking up the rest from reference TRBV28 and TRBJ1-3 gives the full variable domain: DVKVTQSSRYLVKRTGEKVFLECVQDMDHENMFWYRQDPGLGLRLIYFSYDVKMKEKGDIPEGYSVSREKKERFSLILESASTNQTSMYLCASKVLLRDTIYFGEGSWLTVV.

The chain is built from TRBV7-2 and TRBJ1-2, with TRBD1 matching over 8 bases. CDR1 is SGHTA, CDR2 FQGNSA, per germline. With 6 bases clipped from V and 6 bases from J, the junction kept 9 bases outside the gene matches. The CDR3 has 14 residues. The CDR3 here is CASRQTGGLHGYTF. As DNA, the CDR3 is TGTGCCAGCAGACAAACAGGGGGTTTGCATGGCTACACCTTC.

This chain connects TRBV2 to TRBJ2-5, with TRBD1 as a possible D gene (6 bases). Germline loops: CDR1 SNHLY, CDR2 FYNNEI. The CDR3 is 13 residues long. V lost 7 bases, J lost 1 base, and 10 bases lay in between. CDR3 amino acids: CASKGDTQETQYF. The CDR3 DNA reads TGTGCCAGCAAAGGGGACACCCAAGAGACCCAGTACTTC.

This clone was counted between two and nine times. This chain connects TRBV15 to TRBJ2-2; D possibly matches TRBD1 or TRBD2 (5 bases each). Trimming took 0 bases from V and 6 from J, leaving 14 bases between them. The CDR3 is 16 residues long. Germline V gene sequence: CDR1 LNHNV, CDR2 YYDKDF (reference sequence). CDR3 region: CATSRDLGVRAGELFF. Written as DNA, the CDR3 is TGTGCCACCAGCAGAGATTTGGGGGTACGGGCCGGGGAGCTGTTTTTT.

This chain connects TRBV9 to TRBJ1-2; 7 bases are shared with TRBD1. Germline CDR1 is SGDLS and CDR2 is YYNGEE. V dropped 5 bases and J dropped 4; count of bases not matched to a gene: 8. The CDR3 has 14 residues. The DNA for the CDR3 is TGTGCCAGCAGTGACGACAGGGAGTCCTATGGCTACACCTTC. Translated: CASSDDRESYGYTF.

The gene calls are TRBV9 and TRBJ2-1, with 9 bases lining up with TRBD2. V shed 0 bases and J 4 bases; nucleotides not matched to a gene: 8. CDR1 is SGDLS and CDR2 is YYNGEE in the germline V gene. This CDR3 spans 17 amino acids. CDR3 DNA sequence: TGTGCCAGCAGCGTAGGAAATAGCGGGGGTTCTTACAATGAGCAGTTCTTC. It specifies CASSVGNSGGSYNEQFF.

This clone was seen only a few times. This rearrangement joins TRBV30 to TRBJ2-1; 9 bases agree with TRBD2. Trimming at V came to 1 base and at J to 3 bases, leaving 10 bases not matched to a gene. This CDR3 comprises 17 residues. The germline CDR1 and CDR2 sequences are GTSNPN and SVGIG (reference sequence). The CDR3 coding sequence is TGTGCCTGGAGTGGCTATTTAGCGGGGGTCTTCTACAATGAGCAGTTCTTC. Translated, it gives CAWSGYLAGVFYNEQFF.

V usage is TRBV2 and J usage is TRBJ1-1, with D unresolved. This CDR3 has 15 amino acids. V lost 7 bases and J lost 0, with 15 bases in between. CDR1 is SNHLY, CDR2 FYNNEI, per germline. The CDR3 region has the DNA TGTGCCAGCAATCAAAGGACCGGATTGAACACTGAAGCTTTCTTT. The encoded protein is CASNQRTGLNTEAFF. The complete variable domain, with remaining parts taken from reference TRBV2 and TRBJ1-1, reads EPEVTQTPSHQVTQMGQEVILRCVPISNHLYFYWYRQILGQKVEFLVSFYNNEISEKSEIFDDQFSVERPDGSNFTLKIRSTKLEDSAMYFCASNQRTGLNTEAFFGQGTRLTVV.

The chain is built from TRBV4-3 and TRBJ1-2; a weak D match, TRBD1 (5 bases). Deletions cut 0 bases from V and 6 bases from J, with 14 bases between. This CDR3 has 15 residues. Germline V gene sequence: CDR1 LGHNA, CDR2 YSLEER. The CDR3 reads CASSQDPGLLHGYTF. CDR3 nucleotides: TGCGCCAGCAGCCAAGATCCGGGACTTTTACATGGCTACACCTTC.

This clone was observed a few times. This sequence joins TRBV7-9 and TRBJ2-3; possibly TRBD2 for D (6 bases). The CDR3 runs to 15 residues. Trimming left V 5 bases short and J 6 bases short, with 18 bases between. The V gene's germline CDR1 is SEHNR and CDR2 FQNEAQ (reference sequence). The CDR3 DNA sequence: TGTGCCAGCAGCCCGCCAGGGACTCCAGGGGATACGCAGTATTTT. Amino acid sequence: CASSPPGTPGDTQYF.

J is TRBJ2-1 and V is TRBV6-1, with TRBD1 matching over 7 bases. The CDR3 runs 14 residues. Germline trimming cut 1 base from V and 13 bases from J; bases unmatched to any gene: 10. CDR1 MNHNS and CDR2 SASEGT come from the germline V gene. The chain's CDR3 is CASSEGLQTGVQFF. The DNA of the CDR3 is TGTGCCAGCAGTGAAGGACTCCAAACAGGGGTACAGTTCTTC.

In regard to this clone: Other DNA sequences in the same sample also yield this CDR3. V usage is TRBV27 and J usage is TRBJ2-2; 9 nucleotides agree with TRBD2. Germline V lookup: CDR1 MNHEY, CDR2 SMNVEV (reference sequence). The CDR3 consists of 17 residues. Trimming cost V 4 bases and J 2 bases; bases outside gene matches: 8. The CDR3 region is CASSSPGREGNTGELFF. The CDR3 region has the DNA TGTGCCAGCAGTTCCCCTGGGCGGGAGGGCAACACCGGGGAGCTGTTTTTT.

V and J are TRBV28 and TRBJ2-4; TRBD1 matches at 9 bases. The V gene's germline CDR1 is MDHEN and CDR2 SYDVKM. The CDR3 extends over 14 amino acids. V dropped 5 bases and J dropped 8; count of bases not matched to a gene: 7. This CDR3 reads CASSPGTGSDIQYF. The CDR3, as DNA: TGTGCCAGCAGTCCGGGGACAGGGTCCGACATTCAGTACTTC. The full variable domain, its missing parts supplied by reference TRBV28 and TRBJ2-4, is DVKVTQSSRYLVKRTGEKVFLECVQDMDHENMFWYRQDPGLGLRLIYFSYDVKMKEKGDIPEGYSVSREKKERFSLILESASTNQTSMYLCASSPGTGSDIQYFGAGTRLSVL.

The genes are TRBV7-6 and TRBJ2-5; no firm D call. The J call may not be correct, given that the DNA end is closer to TRBJ2-7. This CDR3 region has 13 residues. Germline V lookup: CDR1 SGHVS, CDR2 FNYEAQ. The CDR3 spells CASSLSWSNEQYF. In DNA, the CDR3 is TGTGCCAGCAGCTTAAGCTGGTCCAACGAGCAGTACTTC.

The CDR3 sequence is CASSIEGRYQETQYF. For the CDR3, the DNA is TGTGCCAGTAGTATAGAGGGGCGCTACCAAGAGACCCAGTACTTC. J is TRBJ2-5 and V is TRBV19; D is possibly TRBD1 (5 bases). V was cut by 0 bases and J by 0 bases, with 8 bases left in between. This CDR3 has 15 amino acids. Looked up from germline, CDR1 is LNHDA and CDR2 is SQIVND (reference sequence).

This chain uses TRBV30 with TRBJ1-1, with D uncertain. There are 13 residues in the CDR3. Germline CDR1 is GTSNPN and CDR2 is SVGIG (reference sequence). V was cut by 3 bases and J by 1 base, with 9 bases left in between. The chain's CDR3 is CAWSAQRNTEAFF. DNA for the CDR3: TGTGCCTGGAGCGCCCAGAGGAACACTGAAGCTTTCTTT.

As to this clone: The junction departs from germline at one end; a sequencing error may be responsible. This chain connects TRBV13 to TRBJ1-2; maybe TRBD1 (6 bases). Germline V CDR1 and CDR2: PRHDT, FYEKMQ (reference sequence). This CDR3 spans 12 amino acids. In DNA form, the CDR3 reads TGTGCCAGCAGCTTGGACAGACGAGGTATCGCCTTC. This sequence encodes CASSLDRRGIAF.

The CDR3 region is CASSLGTSGGAGANVLTF. The CDR3 DNA reads TGTGCCAGCAGCTTAGGGACTAGCGGGGGGGCTGGGGCCAACGTCCTGACTTTC. V gene TRBV7-6 combines with J gene TRBJ2-6; 15 nucleotides agree with TRBD2. This CDR3 is built from 18 residues. Trimming at V came to 1 base and at J to 2 bases, leaving 0 bases not matched to a gene. The V gene's germline CDR1 is SGHVS and CDR2 FNYEAQ. The full variable domain, in which reference TRBV7-6 and TRBJ2-6 provide the parts outside the CDR3, is GAGVSQSPRYKVTKRGQDVALRCDPISGHVSLYWYRQALGQGPEFLTYFNYEAQQDKSGLPNDRFSAERPEGSISTLTIQRTEQRDSAMYRCASSLGTSGGAGANVLTFGAGSRLTVL.

The CDR3 loop reads CASKGVEGAHEQYF. Here the CDR3 DNA reads TGTGCCAGCAAAGGGGTCGAGGGGGCCCACGAGCAGTACTTC. The chain recombines TRBV7-9 with TRBJ2-7, with 7 bases aligning to TRBD1. Germline V CDR1 and CDR2: SEHNR, FQNEAQ (reference sequence). V lost 7 bases to trimming and J lost 5 bases; unmatched junction nucleotides: 11. This CDR3 is 14 amino acids long.

V usage is TRBV19 and J usage is TRBJ2-2, with 8 bases identical to TRBD1. The V gene's germline CDR1 is LNHDA and CDR2 SQIVND (reference sequence). The ends lost 7 bases at V and 5 bases at J; junction bases unmatched: 9. The CDR3 sequence is 15 residues long. CDR3 amino acids: CASTLRTGQTGELFF. The DNA of the CDR3 is TGTGCCAGTACCTTAAGGACAGGGCAGACCGGGGAGCTGTTTTTT.

This clone came up a few times. J is TRBJ2-7 and V is TRBV5-1; D tentatively reads TRBD1 or TRBD2 (6 bases each). Per the germline V gene, CDR1 is SGHRS and CDR2 is YFSETQ. V was pared by 4 bases and J by 3 bases, with 17 bases between. The CDR3 loop spans 15 amino acids. CDR3 sequence (DNA): TGCGCCAGCAGCACTGGGACATCGGGAGTCTACGAGCAGTACTTC. Amino acids: CASSTGTSGVYEQYF. Full variable domain (outside the CDR3, taken from reference TRBV5-1 and TRBJ2-7): KAGVTQTPRYLIKTRGQQVTLSCSPISGHRSVSWYQQTPGQGLQFLFEYFSETQRNKGNFPGRFSGRQFSNSRSEMNVSTLELGDSALYLCASSTGTSGVYEQYFGPGTRLTVT.

This sequence joins TRBV14 and TRBJ2-1; TRBD2 agrees at 9 bases. Germline lookup yields CDR1 SGHDN and CDR2 FVKESK. This CDR3 is 17 amino acids long. V shed 0 bases and J 5 bases; nucleotides not matched to a gene: 8. CDR3 sequence reads: CASSQDLGLAGNNEQFF. CDR3 DNA: TGTGCCAGCAGCCAAGACTTAGGGCTAGCGGGAAACAATGAGCAGTTCTTC.